Following are 4 T cell receptor beta chains from one sample sequenced in a study of T cells in Graves' hyperthyroidism and ophthalmopathy. Regions amplified from RNA transcripts were the TCR beta CDR3 regions. First-round RT-PCR with HTBI primers amplified the TCR CDR3 region. TCRdb itself ran the multiplex PCR reads through MiXCR, one entry per CDR3 protein. Seen here are about 420,000 distinct CDR3 sequences, 15% to 19% observed once, and the top ten hold around an eighth. Sequencing input: blood. These receptor sequences come from a woman aged 18-29 years with Graves' hyperthyroidism.

V is TRBV12-3 or TRBV12-4 and J is TRBJ1-1; 8 nucleotides line up with TRBD1. Germline trimming cut 3 bases from V and 3 bases from J; bases unmatched to any gene: 3. This CDR3 region has 14 residues. The DNA for the CDR3 is TGTGCCAGCAGTTTGTTACAGGGGGACACTGAAGCTTTCTTT. Protein product: CASSLLQGDTEAFF.

This clonotype was detected ten times or more. The rearrangement joins TRBV18 to TRBJ1-1; weak D call: TRBD1 (5 bases). V was cut by 7 bases and J by 3 bases, with 12 bases left in between. The CDR3 contains 13 residues. In germline, CDR1 is KGHSH, CDR2 LQKENI. The CDR3 coding sequence is TGTGCCAGCTTGCCCACAGGTTACACTGAAGCTTTCTTT. This codes for CASLPTGYTEAFF.

This clonotype was detected only a few times. Just one base apart from a much larger clone, this may be a read error. V gene TRBV28 combines with J gene TRBJ2-7, with D hard to call. The CDR3 extends over 14 amino acids. The V and J ends lost 6 bases and 3 bases respectively, with 15 bases between them. The V gene's germline CDR1 is MDHEN and CDR2 SYDVKM. The CDR3 nucleotides are TGTGCCAGCAGGGCGAGCGTGGTGAGCTACGAGCAGTACTTC. Translating it yields CASRASVVSYEQYF.

This clonotype has only a few counts. This chain links TRBV7-9 with TRBJ2-1, with 15 bases lining up with TRBD2. This CDR3 spans 16 amino acids. Germline trimming cut 8 bases from V and 7 bases from J; bases unmatched to any gene: 9. CDR1 and CDR2 from the germline V gene are SEHNR and FQNEAQ (reference sequence). CDR3 sequence (DNA): TGTGCCAGCCCGTCTGGACTAGCGGGAGGGCAGAATGAGCAGTTCTTC. Translated, it gives CASPSGLAGGQNEQFF.